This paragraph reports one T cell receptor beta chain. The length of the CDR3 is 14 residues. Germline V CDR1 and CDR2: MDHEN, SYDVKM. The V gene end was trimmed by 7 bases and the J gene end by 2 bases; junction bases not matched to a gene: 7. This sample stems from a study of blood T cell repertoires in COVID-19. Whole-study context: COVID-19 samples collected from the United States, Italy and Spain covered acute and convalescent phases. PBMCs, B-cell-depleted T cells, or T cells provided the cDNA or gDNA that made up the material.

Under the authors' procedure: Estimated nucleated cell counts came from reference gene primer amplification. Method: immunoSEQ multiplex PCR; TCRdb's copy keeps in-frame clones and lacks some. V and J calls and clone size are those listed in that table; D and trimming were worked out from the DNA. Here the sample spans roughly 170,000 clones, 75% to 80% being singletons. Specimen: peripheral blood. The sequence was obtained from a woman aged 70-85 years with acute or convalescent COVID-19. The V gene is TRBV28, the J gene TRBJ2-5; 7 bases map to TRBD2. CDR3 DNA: TGTGCCAGCAAAATCAGCGGGGCTCAAGAGACCCAGTACTTC. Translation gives CASKISGAQETQYF. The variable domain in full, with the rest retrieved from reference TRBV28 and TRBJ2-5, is DVKVTQSSRYLVKRTGEKVFLECVQDMDHENMFWYRQDPGLGLRLIYFSYDVKMKEKGDIPEGYSVSREKKERFSLILESASTNQTSMYLCASKISGAQETQYFGPGTRLLVL.